This T cell receptor beta chain was identified in a study of blood T cells in healthy people across ages. Then a second PCR, running about 6 to 11 cycles, was carried out with a sample-barcoded 5' primer and a J-beta primer mix. TCRdb reprocessed the 5' RACE reads via MiXCR and lists one record per CDR3 protein. The table shows 800,000 to 1,000,000 distinct CDR3 sequences, with around 46% occurring only once. Each donor had 7.5 to 10 milliliters of peripheral blood drawn. V was shortened by 3 bases and J by 5 bases, with 5 bases between the two germline ends. The CDR3 spans 13 residues. Per the germline V gene, CDR1 is ENHRY and CDR2 is SYGVKD. About this clonotype itself: Its target is unknown.

Study-wide findings and caveats: Long-lived and aged donors differed, with more naive CD4+ cells and higher diversity in the long-lived.

The V gene is TRBV10-3, the J gene TRBJ1-6, with D uncertain. The receptor was derived from a man younger than 45 in good health. Sequencing was performed on blood. The CDR3 sequence: CAISELDNSPLHF. The CDR3 DNA follows: TGTGCCATCAGTGAACTGGATAATTCACCCCTCCACTTT.